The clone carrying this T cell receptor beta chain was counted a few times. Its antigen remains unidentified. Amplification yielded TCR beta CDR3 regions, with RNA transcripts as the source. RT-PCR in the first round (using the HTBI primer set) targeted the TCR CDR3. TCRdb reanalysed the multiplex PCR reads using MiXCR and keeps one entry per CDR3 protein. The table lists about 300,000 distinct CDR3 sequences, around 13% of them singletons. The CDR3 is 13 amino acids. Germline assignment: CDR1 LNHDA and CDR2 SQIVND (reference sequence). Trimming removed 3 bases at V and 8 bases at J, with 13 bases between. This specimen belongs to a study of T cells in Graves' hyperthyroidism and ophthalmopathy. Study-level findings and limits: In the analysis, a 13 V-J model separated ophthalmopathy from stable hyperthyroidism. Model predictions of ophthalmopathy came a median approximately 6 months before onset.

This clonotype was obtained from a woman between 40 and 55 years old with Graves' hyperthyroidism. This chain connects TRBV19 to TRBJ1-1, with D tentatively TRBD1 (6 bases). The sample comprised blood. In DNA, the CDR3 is TGTGCCAGTAGTATCTCGGCAGGGGTAGAAGCTTTCTTT. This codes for CASSISAGVEAFF.